One and the same sample provided the 22 T cell receptor beta chains below, sequenced in a study of T cells in Graves' hyperthyroidism and ophthalmopathy. TCR beta CDR3 region amplification was performed from RNA transcripts. A set of HTBI primers served as the primers for a first-round RT-PCR of the TCR CDR3. A single record per CDR3 protein comes from TCRdb applying MiXCR to the multiplex PCR reads. This sample carries under 400,000 distinct CDR3 sequences, approximately 13% of them seen once, and the ten largest clones take around 9.2%. The sequencing input was blood. These receptors were collected from a woman between 18 and 29 years old with Graves' hyperthyroidism.

This clonotype showed up many times. The gene calls are TRBV28 and TRBJ1-5; the D gene is possibly TRBD1 (6 bases). The CDR3 runs to 16 residues. V shed 3 bases and J shed 6 bases, with 18 bases lying between them. Germline CDR1 MDHEN, CDR2 SYDVKM. CDR3 loop: CASSFTGQSVSQPQHF. CDR3 coding DNA: TGTGCCAGCAGTTTTACAGGGCAGAGCGTGAGTCAGCCCCAGCATTTT.

The table lists this clonotype with many counts. The chain recombines TRBV20-1 with TRBJ2-5; 11 bases align to TRBD2. There are 14 residues in the CDR3. CDR1 is DFQATT and CDR2 is SNEGSKA in the germline V gene (reference sequence). With 7 bases clipped from V and 4 bases from J, the junction kept 8 bases outside the gene matches. The CDR3 bases are TGCAGTGTCCCTAAGACTAGCGGGGCAGAGACCCAGTACTTC. Protein sequence: CSVPKTSGAETQYF.

The chain links TRBV6-2 or TRBV6-3 to TRBJ2-7; TRBD1 aligns across 7 bases. V was pared by 3 bases and J by 2 bases, with 7 bases of the junction left unmatched. Germline CDR1 and CDR2: MNHEY and SVGEGT. CDR3 size: 15 residues. The CDR3 DNA follows: TGTGCCAGCAGTTATTCCGGGACAGCCCCCTACGAGCAGTACTTC. Its translation: CASSYSGTAPYEQYF.

Ten or more counts support this clonotype. This chain uses TRBV5-1 with TRBJ2-7; D is unresolved. The CDR3 runs to 11 residues. The germline V and J ends were trimmed by 1 base and 6 bases, with 5 bases remaining between them. Germline V gene data show CDR1 as SGHRS and CDR2 as YFSETQ. The CDR3 coding sequence is TGCGCCAGCAGCTTGTTAGCCGAGCAGTACTTC. Its translation is CASSLLAEQYF.

The sample holds many counts of this clonotype. The chain carries TRBV2 and TRBJ2-1; 11 bases are a match to TRBD2. The V gene's germline CDR1 is SNHLY and CDR2 FYNNEI. The CDR3 totals 14 residues. J lost 5 bases, V lost 5 bases, and 2 bases had no gene match. The CDR3 sequence is CASSRGLADNEQFF. The CDR3 coding sequence is TGTGCCAGCAGTAGGGGACTAGCGGACAATGAGCAGTTCTTC. The whole variable domain, remainder taken from reference TRBV2 and TRBJ2-1, is EPEVTQTPSHQVTQMGQEVILRCVPISNHLYFYWYRQILGQKVEFLVSFYNNEISEKSEIFDDQFSVERPDGSNFTLKIRSTKLEDSAMYFCASSRGLADNEQFFGPGTRLTVL.

The genes are TRBV7-2 and TRBJ1-5; 7 bases are a match to TRBD1. CDR1 and CDR2 (germline): SGHTA, FQGNSA. This CDR3 has 14 amino acids. With V trimmed by 5 bases and J by 0 bases, 1 base remained unmatched. The CDR3 is CASSQGVSNQPQHF. CDR3 DNA sequence: TGTGCCAGCAGCCAGGGGGTTAGCAATCAGCCCCAGCATTTT.

This clonotype was counted ten times or more. The genes are TRBV28 and TRBJ1-5; maybe TRBD1 (6 bases). Deletions cut 6 bases from V and 6 bases from J, with 15 bases between. The germline gives CDR1 MDHEN, CDR2 SYDVKM. The CDR3 totals 14 residues. CDR3 sequence (DNA): TGTGCCAGCAGCACCTTGGGGGCGCCTCAGCCCCAGCATTTT. This encodes CASSTLGAPQPQHF.

This clonotype came up many times. J is TRBJ1-5 and V is TRBV30; 8 bases fit TRBD1. Trimming at V came to 0 bases and at J to 3 bases, leaving 1 base not matched to a gene. The CDR3 spans 14 residues. Germline CDR1 reads GTSNPN; CDR2 reads SVGIG (reference sequence). CDR3 in DNA: TGTGCCTGGAGTGTGACAGGGGTCAATCAGCCCCAGCATTTT. Its translation: CAWSVTGVNQPQHF.

This clonotype was picked up a small number of times. The chain uses TRBV27 and TRBJ2-7; perhaps TRBD2 as D (5 bases). CDR3 length: 15 residues. Germline V CDR1 and CDR2: MNHEY, SMNVEV (reference sequence). V lost 5 bases and J 6 bases, leaving 20 bases between the germline ends. The CDR3 DNA reads as TGTGCCAGCAGTCCCGGGGTCGGAACCATATTCGAGCAGTACTTC. It is translated as CASSPGVGTIFEQYF.

The chain combines TRBV6-5 with TRBJ1-4; D is unclear. CDR3 length: 15 amino acids. Germline V gives CDR1 MNHEY, CDR2 SVGAGI. Trimming left V 0 bases short and J 4 bases short, with 9 bases between. In DNA form, the CDR3 reads TGTGCCAGCAGTTACTCGACTCCTTATAATGAAAAACTGTTTTTT. Translation gives CASSYSTPYNEKLFF.

This clonotype was recorded many times. The V gene is TRBV28, the J gene TRBJ1-1, with a possible D match to TRBD1 (5 bases). This CDR3 is 15 amino acids long. Germline CDR1 reads MDHEN; CDR2 reads SYDVKM. V lost 6 bases and J lost 11, with 25 bases in between. CDR3 protein: CASSPGGAHVNLAFF. CDR3 DNA: TGTGCCAGCAGCCCGGGAGGGGCGCATGTAAACCTGGCTTTCTTT.

This clonotype was seen repeatedly, ten times or more. The chain combines TRBV24-1 with TRBJ2-3; maybe TRBD1 (5 bases). The length of the CDR3 is 14 residues. Trimming removed 4 bases at V and 2 bases at J, with 9 bases between. The germline gives CDR1 KGHDR, CDR2 SFDVKD. As DNA, the CDR3 is TGTGCCACCAGTGAGTACAGGTCCACAGATACGCAGTATTTT. Translated: CATSEYRSTDTQYF.

As to this clonotype: The junction shows a germline mismatch at one end, possibly a read error. This chain joins TRBV6-2 or TRBV6-3 and TRBJ2-7; 8 bases line up with TRBD2. CDR1 and CDR2 (germline): MNHEY, SVGEGT. This CDR3 region has 14 residues. CDR3 protein: CASSIAGSSYGQYF. The DNA of the CDR3 is TGTGCCAGCAGCATAGCGGGAAGCTCCTACGGGCAGTACTTC.

This clonotype was found many times. V and J are TRBV15 and TRBJ2-7; 9 nucleotides agree with TRBD1. Germline loops: CDR1 LNHNV, CDR2 YYDKDF (reference sequence). The CDR3 totals 18 residues. The ends lost 0 bases at V and 6 bases at J; junction bases unmatched: 15. The DNA of the CDR3 is TGTGCCACCAGCAGAGACAACGCCCCCCGGGACAGGGAGGTCGAGCAGTACTTC. Translated, it gives CATSRDNAPRDREVEQYF.

This clonotype was seen repeatedly, ten times or more. The rearrangement links TRBV24-1 to TRBJ2-5; D is uncertain. V shed 3 bases and J shed 3 bases, with 7 bases lying between them. The CDR3 is made up of 13 amino acids. Germline V lookup: CDR1 KGHDR, CDR2 SFDVKD. The CDR3 is CATSDTNEETQYF. The DNA for the CDR3 is TGTGCCACCAGTGATACCAACGAAGAGACCCAGTACTTC.

This clonotype was observed at least ten times. The chain employs TRBV9 and TRBJ2-3; the D gene is possibly TRBD2 (5 bases). There are 17 residues in the CDR3. CDR1 and CDR2 (germline): SGDLS, YYNGEE. Deletions cut 0 bases from V and 6 bases from J, with 20 bases between. Written as DNA, the CDR3 is TGTGCCAGCAGCGTAGAAGAGGGAAGAGGATCGCGGGATACGCAGTATTTT. Translated, it gives CASSVEEGRGSRDTQYF.

V and J are TRBV9 and TRBJ1-3, with 9 nucleotides matching TRBD1. This CDR3 comprises 17 residues. Trimming removed 4 bases from V and 1 base from J; junction bases left unmatched: 9. Per germline, CDR1 SGDLS and CDR2 YYNGEE. CDR3 bases: TGTGCCAGCAGCCATAACAGGGGGCGAAGATCTGGAAACACCATATATTTT. This sequence encodes CASSHNRGRRSGNTIYF.

This clonotype was counted many times. J is TRBJ1-2 and V is TRBV20-1, with D unclear. V shed 4 bases and J shed 8 bases, with 14 bases lying between them. The CDR3 runs to 12 residues. Germline assignment: CDR1 DFQATT and CDR2 SNEGSKA (reference sequence). DNA for the CDR3: TGCAGTGCTACACCGTCCTATGCGGGCTACACCTTC. It yields the protein CSATPSYAGYTF.

The sample holds many counts of this clonotype. The chain couples TRBV4-2 to TRBJ2-3; D assignment may be TRBD1 or TRBD2 (5 bases each). Germline values: CDR1 LGHNA, CDR2 YNFKEQ. The V end was cut by 0 bases, the J end by 8 bases, with 18 bases between. This CDR3 is built from 16 residues. The CDR3 loop reads CASSQDWRALQGTQYF. CDR3 bases: TGTGCCAGCAGCCAAGATTGGCGGGCACTCCAGGGTACGCAGTATTTT.

This clonotype was detected ten times or more. The genes are TRBV27 and TRBJ1-5; no firm D call. Germline V CDR1 and CDR2: MNHEY, SMNVEV (reference sequence). This CDR3 region has 15 residues. Trimming removed 2 bases from V and 1 base from J, with 9 bases in between. CDR3 amino acids: CASSLVGGSNQPQHF. CDR3 coding DNA: TGTGCCAGCAGTTTAGTAGGTGGGAGCAATCAGCCCCAGCATTTT.

This clonotype showed up many times. V is TRBV14 and J is TRBJ2-1, with TRBD2 identical over 7 bases. V trimming: 2 bases; J trimming: 6 bases; junction bases outside the gene matches: 4. CDR1 is SGHDN and CDR2 is FVKESK in the germline V gene. CDR3 size: 14 residues. CDR3 coding DNA: TGTGCCAGCAGCCAATCCGCGGGAGCCAATGAGCAGTTCTTC. Translating it yields CASSQSAGANEQFF.

With regard to this clonotype: A much larger clone differs from this one at a single base, so this may be a read error. J is TRBJ2-1 and V is TRBV29-1; D possibly corresponds to TRBD2 (6 bases). Germline V lookup: CDR1 SQVTM, CDR2 ANQGSEA. The CDR3 runs 13 residues. The CDR3 protein is CSVDRESYNKQFF. The CDR3 DNA follows: TGCAGCGTTGATCGGGAGTCCTACAATAAGCAGTTCTTC.